This T cell receptor beta chain is drawn from a study of blood T cell repertoires in COVID-19. Overall study: PBMCs, B-cell-depleted T cells, or T cells provided the cDNA or gDNA that made up the material.

Methods used by the authors: Reference gene primer amplification gave estimated nucleated cell counts. TCRdb's table, derived via immunoSEQ multiplex PCR, lists solely in-frame clones and lacks some. The DNA was the basis for D and trimming; V, J and clone size are from that table. Of about 140,000 clones in the sample, roughly 88% were seen once. Germline-derived CDR1 and CDR2 are MNHEY and SVGAGI. V shed 4 bases and J shed 0 bases, with 10 bases lying between them. This CDR3 spans 14 amino acids. The genes are TRBV6-5 and TRBJ2-7, with TRBD1 as a possible D gene (5 bases). The sequence came from a man between 60 and 75 years old with active or convalescent COVID-19. The specimen was peripheral blood. Here the CDR3 reads CASSLGPGSYEQYF. The CDR3 DNA sequence: TGTGCCAGCAGTTTGGGGCCGGGCTCCTACGAGCAGTACTTC.